The 28 T cell receptor beta chains below were found in one sample sequenced in a study of STAT3 mutations in large granular lymphocyte leukemia. Libraries were prepared by immunoSEQ multiplex PCR; TCRdb keeps only in-frame clonotypes and omits some of them. The sample consists of under 35,000 clones, 75% to 90% of them appearing once. Findings of the study overall: Every T-LGLL patient had at least one immunodominant TCRbeta clonotype.

These TCRs' antigens remain unknown. Sequenced sample: peripheral blood mononuclear cells. Receptor source: a man between 60 and 75 years old with T-cell large granular lymphocyte leukemia. Some clones in this sample may be carry-over from other donors' samples.

Only a few counts were recorded for this clone. V and J are TRBV7-3 and TRBJ2-3; maybe TRBD2 (5 bases). CDR3 length equals 14 residues. Trimming removed 4 bases at V and 8 bases at J, with 16 bases between. CDR1 and CDR2 from the germline V gene are SGHTA and FQGTGA. The CDR3 sequence is CASSSSPRAGTQYF. Here the CDR3 DNA reads TGTGCCAGCAGCTCCTCCCCGCGGGCCGGTACGCAGTATTTT.

Worth noting for this clone: Compared with germline, one end of the junction differs, possibly owing to a read error. The J gene is TRBJ2-7, the V gene TRBV9, with TRBD1 matching over 7 bases. The CDR3 length is 14 residues. Germline CDR1 SGDLS, CDR2 YYNGEE. CDR3 bases: TGTGCCAGCAGCGTAGAGGGACAGAGTTACGGGCAGTACTTC. Translation gives CASSVEGQSYGQYF.

V is TRBV4-1 and J is TRBJ2-5, with D perhaps TRBD1 (6 bases). Germline CDR1 and CDR2: MGHRA and YSYEKL. V was pared by 0 bases and J by 5 bases, with 7 bases between. The CDR3 covers 13 residues. Here the CDR3 reads CASSQDQGETQYF. DNA of the CDR3: TGCGCCAGCAGCCAAGATCAGGGGGAGACCCAGTACTTC.

The J gene is TRBJ2-5, the V gene TRBV7-9; no clear D. The germline V gene encodes CDR1 SEHNR and CDR2 FQNEAQ (reference sequence). V lost 1 base and J lost 5, with 11 bases in between. The CDR3 length is 14 residues. CDR3 in DNA: TGTGCCAGCAGCTTAGGGTACGGTGGGGAGACCCAGTACTTC. Protein: CASSLGYGGETQYF.

The genes are TRBV7-2 and TRBJ2-5; either TRBD1 or TRBD2 may supply D (5 bases each). Trimming took 4 bases from V and 5 from J, leaving 20 bases between them. CDR3 size: 16 residues. The germline V gene has CDR1 SGHTA and CDR2 FQGNSA. CDR3 region: CASSSDVPGPRETQYF. The CDR3, as DNA: TGTGCCAGCAGCTCCGACGTCCCGGGACCCCGGGAGACCCAGTACTTC. The whole variable domain, filled in from reference TRBV7-2 and TRBJ2-5, reads GAGVSQSPSNKVTEKGKDVELRCDPISGHTALYWYRQSLGQGLEFLIYFQGNSAPDKSGLPSDRFSAERTGGSVSTLTIQRTQQEDSAVYLCASSSDVPGPRETQYFGPGTRLLVL.

The chain employs TRBV27 and TRBJ2-6, with 10 bases that match TRBD1. The CDR3 extends over 17 amino acids. The junction had 8 bases not matched to a gene; V was cut back by 9 bases and J by 0 bases. CDR1 and CDR2 (germline): MNHEY, SMNVEV (reference sequence). CDR3 sequence: CASTTGTGASGANVLTF. The CDR3 DNA reads as TGTGCCAGTACCACGGGGACAGGGGCCTCTGGGGCCAACGTCCTGACTTTC.

The chain couples TRBV10-3 to TRBJ1-5; tentative D call: TRBD1 (5 bases). V lost 7 bases and J 3 bases, leaving 10 bases between the germline ends. Germline V lookup: CDR1 ENHRY, CDR2 SYGVKD. This CDR3 is 13 amino acids long. CDR3: CAINRDVNQPQHF. In DNA form, the CDR3 reads TGTGCCATCAACCGGGACGTCAATCAGCCCCAGCATTTT.

The rearrangement joins TRBV6-1 to TRBJ2-1; D may be TRBD1 (5 bases). Germline loops: CDR1 MNHNS, CDR2 SASEGT. V was trimmed by 3 bases and J by 10 bases, leaving 16 bases between them. This CDR3 spans 14 amino acids. CDR3: CASSDPGGAEEQFF. DNA for the CDR3: TGTGCCAGCAGTGATCCCGGTGGGGCGGAGGAGCAGTTCTTC.

The chain joins TRBV18 to TRBJ2-7, with D possibly being TRBD2 (6 bases). Between the trimmed V and J ends, which lost 2 bases and 3 bases, there was a span of 14 bases. This CDR3 contains 15 residues. Germline CDR1 KGHSH, CDR2 LQKENI. CDR3 residues: CASSPAPSENYEQYF. Written as DNA, the CDR3 is TGTGCCAGCTCACCAGCTCCTAGCGAAAACTACGAGCAGTACTTC. Filled out from reference TRBV18 and TRBJ2-7, the complete variable domain reads NAGVMQNPRHLVRRRGQEARLRCSPMKGHSHVYWYRQLPEEGLKFMVYLQKENIIDESGMPKERFSAEFPKEGPSILRIQQVVRGDSAAYFCASSPAPSENYEQYFGPGTRLTVT.

The CDR3 protein is CASSFGTAFYGYTF. The CDR3 nucleotides are TGTGCCAGCAGCTTTGGGACAGCGTTCTATGGCTACACCTTC. The chain employs TRBV7-2 and TRBJ1-2; 7 positions agree with TRBD1. V trimming: 3 bases; J trimming: 4 bases; junction bases outside the gene matches: 5. This CDR3 region has 14 residues. From germline, CDR1 is SGHTA and CDR2 FQGNSA.

This chain uses TRBV5-1 with TRBJ2-7; D is undetermined. Deletions cut 4 bases from V and 3 bases from J, with 14 bases between. The CDR3 runs to 14 residues. CDR1 is SGHRS, CDR2 YFSETQ, per germline. In DNA form, the CDR3 reads TGCGCCAGCAGCCCCCCGGTGAATGGCTACGAGCAGTACTTC. Protein product: CASSPPVNGYEQYF.

The rearrangement uses TRBV9 and TRBJ2-3; TRBD2 is a possible D gene (6 bases). Germline V gene lookup returns CDR1 SGDLS and CDR2 YYNGEE. V was trimmed by 0 bases and J by 4 bases, leaving 6 bases between them. The CDR3 runs to 13 residues. CDR3 region: CASSVAGADTQYF. The CDR3 bases are TGTGCCAGCAGCGTAGCGGGAGCAGATACGCAGTATTTT. Filled out from reference TRBV9 and TRBJ2-3, the complete variable domain reads DSGVTQTPKHLITATGQRVTLRCSPRSGDLSVYWYQQSLDQGLQFLIQYYNGEERAKGNILERFSAQQFPDLHSELNLSSLELGDSALYFCASSVAGADTQYFGPGTRLTVL.

This chain uses TRBV25-1 with TRBJ2-1, with unresolved D. The V gene lost 1 base and the J gene lost 4 bases, with 8 bases spanning the gap. The length of the CDR3 is 14 residues. The V gene's germline CDR1 is MGHDK and CDR2 SYGVNS. As DNA, the CDR3 is TGTGCCAGCAGTGAATCCGGGTCTTACAATGAGCAGTTCTTC. This translates into CASSESGSYNEQFF.

V and J are TRBV4-3 and TRBJ2-3, with 9 bases that match TRBD2. The CDR3 is 17 residues long. J gave up 6 bases and V 7 bases, and 17 bases lay outside the gene matches. Germline V gene lookup returns CDR1 LGHNA and CDR2 YSLEER. CDR3 in amino acids: CASTPERGGRAGDTQYF. CDR3 coding DNA: TGCGCCAGCACCCCGGAGAGAGGCGGGAGGGCCGGTGATACGCAGTATTTT.

Turning to this clone: Other nucleotide sequences in the sample specify the same CDR3. The rearrangement joins TRBV5-1 to TRBJ2-1; 9 bases match TRBD2. The CDR3 contains 15 residues. From germline, CDR1 is SGHRS and CDR2 YFSETQ. The J segment lost 4 bases and the V segment lost 0 bases, leaving 2 bases of the junction unmatched. CDR3 amino acids: CASSLEAGGYNEQFF. DNA for the CDR3: TGCGCCAGCAGCTTGGAAGCGGGAGGTTACAATGAGCAGTTCTTC.

This clone showed up just a few times. The genes are TRBV25-1 and TRBJ1-2; D uncertain. V was trimmed by 4 bases and J by 0 bases, leaving 6 bases between them. The germline V gene has CDR1 MGHDK and CDR2 SYGVNS. This CDR3 has 13 residues. As DNA, the CDR3 is TGTGCCAGCAGTGTAGGGACTAACTATGGCTACACCTTC. It codes for CASSVGTNYGYTF.

This sequence joins TRBV7-2 and TRBJ2-1; D perhaps matches TRBD2 (5 bases). Germline V gene data show CDR1 as SGHTA and CDR2 as FQGNSA. This CDR3 contains 12 residues. The V end lost 6 bases, the J end lost 11 bases, and 14 bases lay between the germline ends. In DNA, the CDR3 is TGTGCCAGCAGTCTCCTCGGGGAGCAGCAGTTCTTC. It is translated as CASSLLGEQQFF.

V usage is TRBV5-1 and J usage is TRBJ2-3; no clear D. CDR1 is SGHRS, CDR2 YFSETQ, per germline. The V end lost 3 bases, the J end lost 1 base, and 15 bases lay between the germline ends. The CDR3 runs 16 residues. The CDR3 reads CASSSGSIVGTDTQYF. The CDR3 DNA reads TGCGCCAGCAGCTCCGGGTCCATAGTAGGCACAGATACGCAGTATTTT.

This clone was observed a single time. The genes are TRBV2 and TRBJ2-7; 9 positions agree with TRBD1. Per the germline V gene, CDR1 is SNHLY and CDR2 is FYNNEI. Trimming at V came to 11 bases and at J to 4 bases, leaving 9 bases not matched to a gene. This CDR3 comprises 13 residues. CDR3 DNA sequence: TGTGCCGGAATTAGACAGGGGGGATACGAGCAGTACTTC. Protein: CAGIRQGGYEQYF.

This CDR3 is CASSLVSQGEYEQYF. CDR3 coding DNA: TGCGCCAGCAGCTTGGTATCCCAGGGCGAATACGAGCAGTACTTC. The gene calls are TRBV5-1 and TRBJ2-7, with a possible D match to TRBD1 (5 bases). The CDR3 is 15 residues long. The ends were cut back, 0 bases at V and 4 bases at J, with 14 bases in the middle. CDR1 and CDR2 (germline): SGHRS, YFSETQ. The whole variable domain, remainder taken from reference TRBV5-1 and TRBJ2-7, is KAGVTQTPRYLIKTRGQQVTLSCSPISGHRSVSWYQQTPGQGLQFLFEYFSETQRNKGNFPGRFSGRQFSNSRSEMNVSTLELGDSALYLCASSLVSQGEYEQYFGPGTRLTVT.

This chain's CDR3 is CASSSSWDTQYF. The CDR3 DNA is TGTGCCAGCAGTTCCTCCTGGGATACGCAGTATTTT. V usage is TRBV6-6 and J usage is TRBJ2-3; unclear D gene. V gave up 4 bases and J gave up 6 bases, with 8 bases separating them. Germline-derived CDR1 and CDR2 are MNHNY and SVGAGI (reference sequence). The length of the CDR3 is 12 residues.

The chain has TRBV7-2 and TRBJ2-5; maybe TRBD1 (6 bases). Trimming took 5 bases from V and 5 from J, leaving 12 bases between them. The CDR3 runs to 13 residues. The germline CDR1 and CDR2 sequences are SGHTA and FQGNSA. This chain's CDR3 is CASSATGRETQYF. CDR3 coding DNA: TGTGCCAGCAGCGCCACAGGGCGGGAGACCCAGTACTTC.

The chain links TRBV30 to TRBJ2-6, with D uncertain. The length of the CDR3 is 13 residues. V lost 7 bases, J lost 1 base, and 8 bases lay in between. Germline-derived CDR1 and CDR2 are GTSNPN and SVGIG (reference sequence). CDR3 amino acids: CAYFPSGANVLTF. The CDR3, as DNA: TGTGCCTACTTTCCTTCTGGGGCCAACGTCCTGACTTTC. The full variable domain, with the rest looked up from reference TRBV30 and TRBJ2-6, is SQTIHQWPATLVQPVGSPLSLECTVEGTSNPNLYWYRQAAGRGLQLLFYSVGIGQISSEVPQNLSASRPQDRQFILSSKKLLLSDSGFYLCAYFPSGANVLTFGAGSRLTVL.

This chain links TRBV5-6 with TRBJ2-7; 9 bases fit TRBD2. Germline assignment: CDR1 SGHDT and CDR2 YYEEEE. The CDR3 covers 14 residues. V lost 4 bases, J lost 2 bases, and 4 bases stayed unmatched. The CDR3 loop reads CASSQLAGAYEQYF. CDR3 bases: TGTGCCAGCAGCCAGTTAGCGGGAGCCTACGAGCAGTACTTC.

The chain couples TRBV10-3 to TRBJ2-3; no clear D gene. CDR1 is ENHRY, CDR2 SYGVKD, per germline. The CDR3 consists of 14 residues. V was shortened by 7 bases and J by 0 bases, with 11 bases between the two germline ends. The chain's CDR3 is CAIIRTASTDTQYF. The CDR3 nucleotides are TGTGCCATCATTCGGACGGCAAGCACAGATACGCAGTATTTT.

The genes are TRBV27 and TRBJ1-2; no clear D gene. V was trimmed by 6 bases and J by 4 bases, leaving 15 bases between them. Germline CDR1 reads MNHEY; CDR2 reads SMNVEV (reference sequence). This CDR3 spans 14 amino acids. CDR3: CASRLTEAGYGYTF. The DNA of the CDR3 is TGTGCCAGCAGACTGACCGAAGCGGGCTATGGCTACACCTTC.

The chain uses TRBV5-6 and TRBJ2-5, with 7 bases matching TRBD2. Per germline, CDR1 SGHDT and CDR2 YYEEEE. V gave up 1 base and J gave up 4 bases; unmatched junction bases: 1. This CDR3 comprises 13 residues. CDR3 coding DNA: TGTGCCAGCAGCTTGACTAGCGCAGAGACCCAGTACTTC. Amino acids: CASSLTSAETQYF. Looking up the rest from reference TRBV5-6 and TRBJ2-5 gives the full variable domain: DAGVTQSPTHLIKTRGQQVTLRCSPKSGHDTVSWYQQALGQGPQFIFQYYEEEERQRGNFPDRFSGHQFPNYSSELNVNALLLGDSALYLCASSLTSAETQYFGPGTRLLVL.

In its sample, this clone ranks as medium-sized. The chain links TRBV6-1 to TRBJ1-2, with 12 positions matching TRBD1. V dropped 7 bases and J dropped 4; count of bases not matched to a gene: 7. The CDR3 is made up of 15 amino acids. Germline-derived CDR1 and CDR2 are MNHNS and SASEGT. The CDR3 nucleotides read TGTGCCAGCACCCAGAGGGACAGGGGGCCCTATGGCTACACCTTC. This gives the protein CASTQRDRGPYGYTF.